Below, 12 T cell receptor beta chains from the same sample are listed, as sequenced in a study of graft-versus-host responses after intestinal transplantation. Their recognized antigens are unknown. This table comes from immunoSEQ multiplex PCR, and its TCRdb copy is limited to in-frame clones, with some not included. This table holds approximately 80,000 clones, around 90% found once. This sample comprised unstimulated CD4+ T cells sorted from spleen or lymph node cells, obtained before intestinal transplant. The receptors here all came from a human donor who received an intestinal transplant.

This rearrangement joins TRBV6-5 to TRBJ2-3, with 8 nucleotides matching TRBD2. V was pared by 0 bases and J by 5 bases, with 1 base of the junction left unmatched. There are 14 residues in the CDR3. The germline gives CDR1 MNHEY, CDR2 SVGAGI. This chain's CDR3 is CASSYSRGGDTQYF. The DNA for the CDR3 is TGTGCCAGCAGTTACTCACGGGGGGGAGATACGCAGTATTTT.

Here the CDR3 reads CASSLATGQGSSPLHF. CDR3 nucleotide sequence: TGCGCCAGCAGCTTAGCAACCGGACAGGGCAGTTCACCCCTCCACTTT. The chain employs TRBV5-1 and TRBJ1-6, with TRBD1 identical over 8 bases. V shed 2 bases, J shed 9 bases, and the junction held 10 bases outside the gene matches. The CDR3 runs 16 residues. In germline, CDR1 is SGHRS, CDR2 YFSETQ.

The J gene is TRBJ2-7, the V gene TRBV6-5; maybe TRBD1 (6 bases). The CDR3 length is 15 residues. Germline CDR1 MNHEY, CDR2 SVGAGI. Trimming left V 1 base short and J 4 bases short, with 14 bases between. The CDR3 bases are TGTGCCAGCAGTTACTTCAAGGGGACAAGTTACGAGCAGTACTTC. Translating gives CASSYFKGTSYEQYF.

The rearrangement links TRBV28 to TRBJ2-3; 13 bases fit TRBD2. With 3 bases clipped from V and 5 bases from J, the junction kept 5 bases outside the gene matches. This CDR3 has 16 amino acids. Germline values: CDR1 MDHEN, CDR2 SYDVKM. The CDR3 reads CASSFQTSGGKDTQYF. For the CDR3, the DNA is TGTGCCAGCAGTTTTCAGACTAGCGGGGGGAAAGATACGCAGTATTTT.

The rearrangement joins TRBV5-5 to TRBJ2-2, with 8 nucleotides matching TRBD2. V was clipped by 1 base and J by 1 base; unmatched bases: 6. The CDR3 length is 17 residues. In germline, CDR1 is SGHKS, CDR2 YYEKEE (reference sequence). The CDR3 reads CASSLLPSGGNTGELFF. The DNA of the CDR3 is TGTGCCAGCAGCTTGCTCCCCAGCGGGGGGAACACCGGGGAGCTGTTTTTT. The variable domain in full, completed from reference TRBV5-5 and TRBJ2-2, reads DAGVTQSPTHLIKTRGQQVTLRCSPISGHKSVSWYQQVLGQGPQFIFQYYEKEERGRGNFPDRFSARQFPNYSSELNVNALLLGDSALYLCASSLLPSGGNTGELFFGEGSRLTVL.

The V gene is TRBV27, the J gene TRBJ2-7; 7 bases agree with TRBD2. This CDR3 region has 15 residues. Germline V gives CDR1 MNHEY, CDR2 SMNVEV (reference sequence). V lost 5 bases to trimming and J lost 1 base; unmatched junction nucleotides: 8. This CDR3 is CASSLTTSPSYEQYF. The CDR3 DNA reads TGTGCCAGCAGTCTGACGACTAGCCCGTCCTACGAGCAGTACTTC.

CDR3 in amino acids: CASSLESGQKYF. The CDR3 DNA reads TGTGCCAGCAGTTTAGAGTCGGGACAGAAGTACTTC. The V and J genes are TRBV27 and TRBJ2-7, with 7 bases identical to TRBD1. CDR3 size: 12 residues. Germline-derived CDR1 and CDR2 are MNHEY and SMNVEV (reference sequence). With 2 bases clipped from V and 11 bases from J, the junction kept 6 bases outside the gene matches.

The gene calls are TRBV6-5 and TRBJ1-1, with D possibly being TRBD1 (5 bases). Germline V CDR1 and CDR2: MNHEY, SVGAGI. Trimming pared 6 bases from V and 9 bases from J, leaving 17 bases between. The CDR3 contains 13 residues. Here the CDR3 reads CASRGGDRLQAFF. CDR3 in DNA: TGTGCCAGCAGGGGGGGGGACCGACTCCAAGCTTTCTTT.

The genes are TRBV19 and TRBJ2-3; 8 nucleotides match TRBD2. The length of the CDR3 is 13 residues. V gave up 5 bases and J gave up 6 bases; unmatched junction bases: 4. CDR1 is LNHDA and CDR2 is SQIVND in the germline V gene (reference sequence). The CDR3 region is CASSVTSADTQYF. CDR3 DNA: TGTGCCAGTAGTGTGACTAGCGCTGATACGCAGTATTTT.

The rearrangement uses TRBV6-6 and TRBJ1-3, with a tentative D call TRBD1 (6 bases). From germline, CDR1 is MNHNY and CDR2 SVGAGI (reference sequence). V lost 9 bases and J 5 bases, leaving 14 bases between the germline ends. CDR3 length equals 13 residues. This CDR3 reads CASDQGNRNTIYF. CDR3 nucleotides: TGTGCCAGTGATCAGGGGAACCGAAACACCATATATTTT.

The chain's CDR3 is CAISAGRAEEKLFF. The DNA of the CDR3 is TGTGCCATCAGTGCCGGCAGGGCGGAAGAAAAACTGTTTTTT. The V gene is TRBV10-3, the J gene TRBJ1-4, with a possible D match to TRBD1 (5 bases). V lost 4 bases, J lost 8 bases, and 14 bases lay in between. Germline V lookup: CDR1 ENHRY, CDR2 SYGVKD. This CDR3 comprises 14 residues.

This sequence joins TRBV5-4 and TRBJ1-2; D is undetermined. This CDR3 is 11 amino acids long. CDR1 SGHNT and CDR2 YYREEE come from the germline V gene (reference sequence). Trimming pared 0 bases from V and 7 bases from J, leaving 4 bases between. The CDR3 DNA reads as TGTGCCAGCAGCTTGGAGAGTGGCTACACCTTC. Its protein is CASSLESGYTF.